Presented here are 28 T cell receptor beta chains from one specimen sequenced in a study of human T cells and chemical hapten exposure. Time point specified: patch test 1, 2 weeks after DPC sensitization. Stated treatment: therapeutic diphenylcyclopropenone sensitization with weekly scalp DPC. TCRdb re-analysed the RACE reads in MiXCR, keeping a single row per CDR3 protein. In the table there are 300,000 to 450,000 distinct CDR3 sequences, nearly 5% of which are singletons. Here the sequenced sample was whole blood, taken in connection with sensitization to the hapten diphenylcyclopropenone (DPC). All receptors come from a woman between 45 and 60 years old with alopecia areata. Some clones in this sample may be carry-over from other donors' samples.

V usage is TRBV28 and J usage is TRBJ2-5, with D perhaps given as TRBD1 or TRBD2 (5 bases each). Per germline, CDR1 MDHEN and CDR2 SYDVKM. V lost 5 bases and J lost 4, with 20 bases in between. The CDR3 totals 16 residues. CDR3 coding DNA: TGTGCCAGCAGTCCTGGGGGTGCTAGTTTCCGAGAGACCCAGTACTTC. This codes for CASSPGGASFRETQYF.

This clonotype was counted at least ten times. The gene calls are TRBV6-1 and TRBJ2-3; D not resolved. The CDR3 covers 16 residues. Trimming stripped 5 bases from V and 6 bases from J, with 21 bases between. The V gene's germline CDR1 is MNHNS and CDR2 SASEGT. CDR3 residues: CASSSVKRDILDTQYF. The DNA for the CDR3 is TGTGCCAGCAGTTCCGTCAAGCGCGACATCTTGGATACGCAGTATTTT.

V usage is TRBV7-8 and J usage is TRBJ2-2; a possible D gene is TRBD1 (6 bases). Deletions cut 0 bases from V and 10 bases from J, with 12 bases between. The germline CDR1 and CDR2 sequences are SGHVS and FQNEAQ. The CDR3 spans 14 residues. The CDR3 DNA follows: TGTGCCAGCAGCTTAGCCGGGGACACGGAGGAGCTGTTTTTT. This sequence encodes CASSLAGDTEELFF.

The chain couples TRBV2 to TRBJ2-6; D not resolved. V was clipped by 4 bases and J by 0 bases, with 16 bases between them. CDR3 size: 18 residues. Germline V gene lookup returns CDR1 SNHLY and CDR2 FYNNEI. CDR3 sequence (DNA): TGTGCCAGCAGTGTACTAAGGCCAGTCCGCTCTGGGGCCAACGTCCTGACTTTC. Translation gives CASSVLRPVRSGANVLTF.

This clonotype was detected a few times. The chain recombines TRBV4-3 with TRBJ2-4; 7 positions agree with TRBD1. V lost 0 bases and J lost 6; bases outside the gene matches: 2. Germline-derived CDR1 and CDR2 are LGHNA and YSLEER. The CDR3 length is 14 residues. CDR3 amino acids: CASSQETGANIQYF. CDR3 in DNA: TGCGCCAGCAGCCAAGAAACAGGGGCAAACATTCAGTACTTC.

This chain joins TRBV20-1 and TRBJ2-7; TRBD2 aligns across 12 bases. V trimming: 8 bases; J trimming: 2 bases; junction bases outside the gene matches: 7. The CDR3 contains 14 residues. Germline-derived CDR1 and CDR2 are DFQATT and SNEGSKA (reference sequence). CDR3 region: CSILAGGRTYEQYF. The CDR3 nucleotides read TGCAGTATACTAGCGGGAGGACGTACCTACGAGCAGTACTTC.

In its sample, this clonotype was seen many times. The chain is built from TRBV20-1 and TRBJ1-6, with D hard to call. This CDR3 is 15 amino acids long. Looked up from germline, CDR1 is DFQATT and CDR2 is SNEGSKA (reference sequence). With 1 base removed from V and 5 bases from J, the gap between germline ends came to 12 bases. The CDR3 bases are TGCAGTGCTAGAGTAGGGTACCGGAATAATTCACCCCTCCACTTT. Translating gives CSARVGYRNNSPLHF.

This clonotype has ten or more counts. This chain uses TRBV12-3 or TRBV12-4 with TRBJ1-2; 7 bases line up with TRBD1. This CDR3 comprises 16 residues. The V segment lost 7 bases and the J segment 8 bases; nucleotides outside the gene matches: 19. The CDR3 is CASIHPGGLTVHGYTF. DNA for the CDR3: TGTGCCAGCATCCACCCAGGGGGGCTGACAGTTCACGGCTACACCTTC.

This clonotype has a count of ten or more. V and J are TRBV3-1 and TRBJ2-3; D is possibly TRBD1 or TRBD2 (5 bases each). The CDR3 runs to 17 residues. Germline V lookup: CDR1 LGHDT, CDR2 YNNKEL (reference sequence). Trimming removed 0 bases from V and 3 bases from J, with 16 bases in between. The CDR3 nucleotides read TGTGCCAGCAGCCAAGATCTGGGGACGTCCGCTACAGATACGCAGTATTTT. This gives the protein CASSQDLGTSATDTQYF.

This clonotype was seen at least ten times. The chain carries TRBV27 and TRBJ2-3, with D perhaps being TRBD1 or TRBD2 (5 bases each). Germline V CDR1 and CDR2: MNHEY, SMNVEV (reference sequence). Trimming stripped 6 bases from V and 0 bases from J, with 10 bases between. CDR3 length: 14 amino acids. The CDR3: CASRWGGSTDTQYF. Written as DNA, the CDR3 is TGTGCCAGCAGATGGGGCGGGAGCACAGATACGCAGTATTTT.

This clonotype was seen at least ten times. This chain joins TRBV5-1 and TRBJ1-1; no firm D call. The CDR3 contains 14 residues. Germline V gives CDR1 SGHRS, CDR2 YFSETQ. The V end was cut by 0 bases, the J end by 0 bases, with 6 bases between. The CDR3 protein is CASSLEGLNTEAFF. CDR3 sequence (DNA): TGCGCCAGCAGCTTGGAAGGCCTGAACACTGAAGCTTTCTTT.

This clonotype appeared many times. The V and J genes are TRBV12-3 or TRBV12-4 and TRBJ1-6; tentatively, D is TRBD1 (6 bases). CDR3 length: 14 residues. Trimming took off 5 bases at V and 9 bases at J, with 14 bases between the two ends. The CDR3 spells CASSLSGVGSPLHF. The CDR3 region has the DNA TGTGCCAGCAGTCTGTCAGGGGTGGGTTCACCCCTCCACTTT.

This clonotype was counted between two and nine times. This rearrangement joins TRBV7-2 to TRBJ1-5, with no clear D. Germline loops: CDR1 SGHTA, CDR2 FQGNSA. The CDR3 length is 14 residues. V was trimmed by 0 bases and J by 9 bases, leaving 12 bases between them. The CDR3 nucleotides read TGTGCCAGCAGCTTAGCCCGGACCTGGCGGCCCCAGCATTTT. It is translated as CASSLARTWRPQHF.

This clonotype was seen many times. The V call is TRBV12-3 or TRBV12-4, the J call TRBJ1-6; D possibly corresponds to TRBD1 (5 bases). V was clipped by 2 bases and J by 7 bases, with 12 bases between them. This CDR3 comprises 15 residues. The CDR3 DNA reads TGTGCCAGCAGTTTATCGGGACCGCAAAATTCACCCCTCCACTTT. Protein product: CASSLSGPQNSPLHF.

This rearrangement joins TRBV4-1 to TRBJ2-1, with D tentatively TRBD2 (6 bases). With 3 bases removed from V and 0 bases from J, the gap between germline ends came to 18 bases. The CDR3 is 18 residues long. Germline V gene data show CDR1 as MGHRA and CDR2 as YSYEKL. The CDR3 DNA sequence: TGCGCCAGCAGCCATCCTAGGAAGGAGGGGAGCTCCTACAATGAGCAGTTCTTC. This codes for CASSHPRKEGSSYNEQFF.

The chain carries TRBV15 and TRBJ2-1; a possible D gene is TRBD2 (6 bases). The V end lost 1 base, the J end lost 8 bases, and 15 bases lay between the germline ends. Germline V gives CDR1 LNHNV, CDR2 YYDKDF (reference sequence). CDR3 length: 15 residues. The CDR3 DNA sequence: TGTGCCACCAGCAGAGGGGACCGGGACTTCGATGAGCAGTTCTTC. Its protein is CATSRGDRDFDEQFF.

This clonotype was found a few times. The chain couples TRBV5-1 to TRBJ1-1, with D possibly TRBD1 on 5 matching bases. Germline V gives CDR1 SGHRS, CDR2 YFSETQ. This CDR3 has 13 residues. The V end lost 5 bases, the J end lost 3 bases, and 11 bases lay between the germline ends. The CDR3 nucleotides read TGCGCCAGCAGGCGGGACGGGGACACTGAAGCTTTCTTT. As protein: CASRRDGDTEAFF.

V and J are TRBV7-8 and TRBJ2-1; tentatively, D is TRBD2 (6 bases). The germline V and J ends were trimmed by 1 base and 1 base, with 11 bases remaining between them. The germline gives CDR1 SGHVS, CDR2 FQNEAQ. This CDR3 has 16 residues. CDR3 loop: CASSLVYGGSYNEQFF. The CDR3 DNA sequence: TGTGCCAGCAGCTTAGTATACGGGGGATCCTACAATGAGCAGTTCTTC.

This clonotype has a count of ten or more. This chain joins TRBV18 and TRBJ1-2; 10 bases map to TRBD1. V gave up 3 bases and J gave up 1 base; unmatched junction bases: 2. The germline V gene has CDR1 KGHSH and CDR2 LQKENI. The CDR3 has 15 residues. Here the CDR3 reads CASSPGTGVNYGYTF. CDR3 DNA sequence: TGTGCCAGCTCACCTGGGACAGGGGTTAACTATGGCTACACCTTC.

The V and J genes are TRBV5-1 and TRBJ1-1; D is unclear. V lost 4 bases and J 0 bases, leaving 25 bases between the germline ends. CDR1 and CDR2 (germline): SGHRS, YFSETQ. This CDR3 is 19 amino acids long. CDR3 nucleotides: TGCGCCAGCAGCCTCATAAACATGGGTCCTTCTACTTTGAACACTGAAGCTTTCTTT. Protein: CASSLINMGPSTLNTEAFF. Full variable domain (remainder filled in from reference TRBV5-1 and TRBJ1-1): KAGVTQTPRYLIKTRGQQVTLSCSPISGHRSVSWYQQTPGQGLQFLFEYFSETQRNKGNFPGRFSGRQFSNSRSEMNVSTLELGDSALYLCASSLINMGPSTLNTEAFFGQGTRLTVV.

This clonotype occurred many times. DNA of the CDR3: TGTGCCAGCAGTTTAGGGGCAGGGGTCGACTATGGCTACACCTTC. Translation: CASSLGAGVDYGYTF. V usage is TRBV12-3 or TRBV12-4 and J usage is TRBJ1-2; D possibly corresponds to TRBD1 (6 bases). CDR3 length: 15 amino acids. Trimming took off 1 base at V and 3 bases at J, with 12 bases between the two ends.

This clonotype was seen ten or more times. V usage is TRBV7-9 and J usage is TRBJ1-3, with TRBD1 as a possible D gene (5 bases). Germline V lookup: CDR1 SEHNR, CDR2 FQNEAQ (reference sequence). V lost 5 bases, J lost 0 bases, and 8 bases lay in between. The CDR3 has 14 amino acids. In DNA form, the CDR3 reads TGTGCCAGCAGCCCAGGGCCCTCTGGAAACACCATATATTTT. This encodes CASSPGPSGNTIYF.

This clonotype has a count of ten or more. This rearrangement joins TRBV6-5 to TRBJ1-1; D unresolved. Germline V gene sequence: CDR1 MNHEY, CDR2 SVGAGI. The CDR3 runs to 13 residues. With 4 bases removed from V and 1 base from J, the gap between germline ends came to 7 bases. The DNA for the CDR3 is TGTGCCAGCAGTTTCTCACGGAACACTGAAGCTTTCTTT. It is translated as CASSFSRNTEAFF.

The chain carries TRBV20-1 and TRBJ2-2, with a weak D call TRBD2 (6 bases). The CDR3 length is 16 residues. Trimming took 3 bases from V and 1 from J, leaving 15 bases between them. Germline assignment: CDR1 DFQATT and CDR2 SNEGSKA (reference sequence). The CDR3 is CSARISGTVNTGELFF. For the CDR3, the DNA is TGCAGTGCTAGGATTTCCGGGACTGTGAACACCGGGGAGCTGTTTTTT.

This clonotype was counted between two and nine times. The chain links TRBV5-1 to TRBJ1-1; D uncertain. V was shortened by 6 bases and J by 3 bases, with 12 bases between the two germline ends. This CDR3 is 13 amino acids long. The germline V gene has CDR1 SGHRS and CDR2 YFSETQ. The CDR3 region is CASTRAEDTEAFF. In DNA form, the CDR3 reads TGCGCCAGCACCCGGGCTGAAGACACTGAAGCTTTCTTT.

This clonotype was seen repeatedly, ten times or more. The chain employs TRBV6-2 or TRBV6-3 and TRBJ2-7, with a tentative D call TRBD2 (6 bases). The ends were cut back, 8 bases at V and 3 bases at J, with 14 bases in the middle. The CDR3 runs to 13 residues. Germline CDR1 MNHEY, CDR2 SVGEGT. The CDR3 sequence: CASAWTTIYEQYF. In DNA form, the CDR3 reads TGTGCCAGCGCCTGGACTACAATCTACGAGCAGTACTTC.

This clonotype showed up just a few times. The genes are TRBV3-1 and TRBJ1-1; D is ambiguous. The V end was cut by 10 bases, the J end by 5 bases, with 20 bases between. Germline CDR1 reads LGHDT; CDR2 reads YNNKEL (reference sequence). The CDR3 is 14 residues long. The DNA of the CDR3 is TGTGCCACCTATACACAAGGGAGCTGGACTGAAGCTTTCTTT. Translation gives CATYTQGSWTEAFF.

The rearrangement links TRBV2 to TRBJ2-2, with a tentative D call TRBD2 (5 bases). The CDR3 contains 11 residues. Germline-derived CDR1 and CDR2 are SNHLY and FYNNEI. The V and J ends lost 7 bases and 7 bases respectively, with 7 bases between them. CDR3 amino acids: CASIAGGELFF. The CDR3 nucleotides are TGTGCCAGCATTGCGGGCGGGGAGCTGTTTTTT.